This paragraph reports one T cell receptor (beta chain). The sample holds one count of this clonotype. Which antigen it targets is not known. Base qualities are not provided; no much larger clone lies one nucleotide away. A read on its own is weak evidence. Taken with the paper, the label for time point translates to: newly diagnosed GD, antithyroid drugs for less than 3 months. For both TCR sequencing and RNA sequencing, RNA was extracted from PBMCs using TRIzol. The diagnosis of Graves' disease was made according to American Thyroid Association guidelines. Patients for the study were recruited at an endocrinology department in Xi'an, China. Each patient gave 9 to 10 milliliters of peripheral blood, collected in an EDTA anticoagulant tube. Ficoll Paque Plus density gradient separation was used to isolate PBMCs, and no additional T cell sorting was done. An Agilent 2100 Bioanalyzer and agarose gel were used to check RNA quality, while a NanoDrop 2000 measured RNA concentration.

The data are from a study of regulatory T cells in long-lasting Graves disease (dated by TCRdb to about 2021). For the study in its entirety: Antithyroid drugs had been taken for less than 3 months by newly diagnosed Graves' disease patients. A total of about 35 samples underwent TCR sequencing, from about 13 patients with persistent Graves' disease and approximately 20 patients with newly diagnosed Graves' disease. The study was conducted in China and was registered as a clinical trial. Peripheral blood TCR sequencing and RNA sequencing compared persistent Graves' disease patients with newly diagnosed Graves' disease patients.

Study-level results and caveats: Patients with persistent disease shared more public clonotypes (around 2,500) than newly diagnosed patients did (roughly 970). Peripheral blood alone was examined, since thyroid tissue, which constituted the primary lesion, could not be accessed. The authors acknowledged the small sample size as a limitation that may reduce accuracy. Only the TCR beta chain was sequenced and analyzed. Lower TCR Shannon entropy and fewer highly expanded clones were observed in persistent Graves' disease patients than in newly diagnosed patients, which suggested clonal expansion. Preferential use of TRBV28, TRBJ1-2 and TRBJ2-5 was observed in persistent disease, whereas TRBV20-1 and TRBJ2-1 were favored in newly diagnosed disease.

The library was generated by multiplex PCR. The run used an Illumina HiSeq 4000. To build TCR beta libraries, CDR3 regions were amplified by Arm-PCR using iRepertoire HTBI primers. Before sequencing, the PCR products went through gel purification. Processing in the source paper ran as follows. Gene usage analysis of CDR3 amino acid clonotypes relied on the approximately 60 TRBV and about 15 TRBJ segments identified across samples. COPE and FqMerger were used to merge filtered high-quality paired reads into contigs. BLAST was used to align contigs to the IMGT TRBV, TRBD and TRBJ reference genes, and CDR3 was defined following IMGT. Highly expanded clones were defined as clonotypes with a frequency above 0.1%. Shannon entropy served as the measure of repertoire diversity, while the Gini coefficient captured V-J evenness. A clonotype found in more than one individual was treated as public. TCRdb's own reprocessing of the public reads used fastp at Q25 and MiXCR and kept productive beta chains. Every CDR3 protein is listed once, alongside the most common genes and DNA of its rows. The authors' filters were not applied to this entry. Present in this sample are about 440,000 distinct CDR3 sequences, about 15% of which were seen just once. The top ten constitute around 10% of the sample.

The germline V gene specifies KGHSH as CDR1 and LQKENI as CDR2. The CDR3 sequence holds 15 residues, the cysteine and phenylalanine included. Solely the CDR3 DNA is kept, with 45 bases framed from the first base. V and J lose 3 bases and 4 bases, and a span of 16 bases separates them. These data were likewise used in another study, on T cells in Graves' hyperthyroidism and ophthalmopathy. Per the second study: Stable Graves' hyperthyroidism was defined as the absence of progression to ophthalmopathy over 18 months of follow-up. Hyperthyroidism patients were aged 18 to 65 years and newly diagnosed, with disease duration of less than 2 months. The study excluded patients with uncontrolled infections, other autoimmune diseases, pregnancy or lactation. Diagnoses were established on the basis of clinical symptoms, serum thyroxine and TRAb, thyroid ultrasound, and orbital computed tomography. For the first round of RT-PCR on the TCR CDR3, the HTBI primer set was used together with the Qiagen OneStep RT-PCR kit. Most expanded thyroid clonotypes (frequency above 0.001) were also found in blood, which suggests that blood repertoires may mirror thyroid immune responses. A model built on a 13 V-J signature distinguished ophthalmopathy from stable hyperthyroidism, reaching 85% to 90% sensitivity and approximately 81% specificity in cross-validation and 80%/75% in testing. During validation, the model predicted progression to ophthalmopathy a median of roughly 7.1 months ahead of onset, with almost 71% sensitivity and roughly 75% specificity. TCR V-J signatures able to tell the groups apart were searched for in a discovery cohort of 90 to 100 patients, of whom roughly 42 had Graves' ophthalmopathy and 55 to 60 had stable Graves' hyperthyroidism. Prospective prediction of ophthalmopathy was tested in an independent validation cohort of 18 to 20 hyperthyroidism patients and 17 patients who later progressed to ophthalmopathy. The roughly 91 discovery patients were randomly divided into training and test sets at a 7:3 ratio. In about 6 Graves' hyperthyroidism patients, the study also compared T-cell repertoires from thyroid tissue with T-cell repertoires from blood. After blood sampling, hyperthyroidism patients were treated with methimazole at a starting dose of 30 mg daily, and ophthalmopathy patients were treated with high-dose intravenous methylprednisolone. Libraries were constructed in a second round of multiplex PCR, after which size selection and purification were performed. Sequencing of the libraries was done on an Illumina HiSeq2000 using paired-end 100 bp reads. SOAPnuke was used to process the raw data, throwing out any read that contained adapters or uncalled bases, had a mean Phred below 15, or lacked an exact constant-primer or identifier match. High-quality paired reads were merged with COPE v1.2.5, and unique nucleotide sequences were defined as clonotypes. MiTCR v1.1 was used to align the clonotypes against IMGT TRBV, TRBD and TRBJ reference segments. The analysis included only V-J combinations with a frequency above 0.0001, which together covered more than 99% of the repertoires. A TCS score was defined as the ratio between F50 (clonal expansion) and ExV (chaos), using BLOSUM62-based TCRdist between CDR3 peptides within each V-J. Welch's t-statistics and random forest reduced fewer than 550 V-J features to about 13, which were used in a naive Bayes classifier (R e1071). Sample size was not statistically predetermined, and investigators were not blinded to group allocation. The paper describes TCR Vbeta CDR3 sequencing of around 130 peripheral blood samples, made up of roughly 45 ophthalmopathy patients, around 78 hyperthyroidism patients and 17 progressor patients.

The rearranged segments are TRBV18 and TRBJ2-7, and perhaps TRBD1 as D gene, on 6 matching bases. This receptor was identified in a woman aged 25 to 39 with Graves disease. Donor details come from another sample of the same person, matched by shared clones. This specimen consisted of peripheral blood mononuclear cells (PBMCs), obtained at new diagnosis, from a patient treated with antithyroid drugs. CDR3 sequence: CASSPGRGAGYEQYF. DNA sequence: TGTGCCAGCTCACCGGGCAGGGGCGCGGGTTACGAGCAGTACTTC.